The sequence of this T cell receptor (beta chain) was determined in a study of tumor-infiltrating lymphocytes in primary liver carcinoma. Study as a whole: The cohort included men and women aged 30 to 69 years. Study observations and caveats: Tumor-adjacent and tumor-blood pairs shared a smaller degree of overlap than tumor region pairs.

Taking about 20-31 mg of unsorted bulk tissue, the authors co-extracted RNA and DNA. Primary liver carcinoma, confirmed by histopathology, was surgically resected. There were only treatment-naive patients, all with chronic HBV infection. TCR beta cDNA was reverse-transcribed from around 0.55 ug of total RNA. The reaction used a constant-region primer and ProtoScript II reverse transcriptase. Sequencing libraries for TCR beta derived from three nested multiplex PCR rounds that used slightly modified ARM-PCR. The first two PCR rounds, approximately 10 cycles each, used TRBV1-TRBV30 forward primers and a C-beta reverse primer. Each CDR3 protein gets one entry after TCRdb re-called the multiplex PCR reads with MiXCR. This sample has roughly 40,000 distinct CDR3 sequences, with more than 60% found just once. A remark on this clonotype: Its cognate antigen is unknown. One junction end does not reproduce the germline sequence, and a read error may be involved.

CDR3 length: 15 residues. Germline values: CDR1 LGHNA, CDR2 YSLEER. The TCR originated in a woman younger than 45 with primary liver carcinoma and hepatitis B virus infection. This rearrangement joins TRBV4-3 to TRBJ1-2; D is ambiguous. Material: tumor-adjacent normal liver tissue. The CDR3 DNA reads as TGCGTCAGCAGCCAAGGAAGGAGCTCCAACTATGGCTACACCTTC. This translates into CVSSQGRSSNYGYTF.